Included here is one T cell receptor (beta chain) sequence, with context. The gene names here belong to mouse. The DNA ends 4 residues before the CDR3 does, and the rest of the CDR3 is filled in from the germline J gene. Germline lookup yields CDR1 NNHDY and CDR2 SYVADS. This CDR3 is 14 amino acids long. Trimming at V came to 0 bases and at J to 4 bases, leaving 3 bases not matched to a gene. These data are taken from a study of CD8+ T cells in alopecia areata. Extraction and reverse transcription of RNA yielded cDNA as the sequencing template. Sequencing used immunoSEQ multiplex PCR; TCRdb keeps in-frame clones, though not all of them. This sample carries over 100,000 clones, none of them present only once.

Sequencing was performed on lesional skin. This rearrangement joins TRBV13-3 to TRBJ1-1; TRBD1 matches 7 bases. The sequence derives from a C3H/HeJ mouse with alopecia areata. For the strain, the MHC haplotype given is H2-k. The CDR3 bases that were read are TGTGCCAGCAGTGATGACAGGGGAGTCACA. Residues: CASSDDRGVT. The whole CDR3 sequence is CASSDDRGVTEVFF.